The sequence of this T cell receptor beta chain was determined in a study of identical twins. The germline V gene has CDR1 DFQATT and CDR2 SNEGSKA (reference sequence). CDR3 length equals 13 residues. V was trimmed by 0 bases and J by 1 base, leaving 4 bases between them. This clonotype has more than one count but fewer than ten. TCRdb itself ran the 5' RACE reads through MiXCR, one entry per CDR3 protein. The sample records some 630,000 distinct CDR3 sequences, about 7.1% being singletons. Separately, the same data were catalogued under a study of yellow fever vaccine responses in identical twins.

The specimen was PBMCs. This chain links TRBV20-1 with TRBJ1-3, with D uncertain. This sequence originates from a woman in her late teens or twenties in good health. This CDR3 reads CSARDGSGNTIYF. CDR3 nucleotides: TGCAGTGCTAGAGATGGGTCTGGAAACACCATATATTTT.